This T cell receptor beta chain was obtained from a study of blood T cell repertoires in COVID-19. Study information: Specimens from acute and convalescent COVID-19 originated in the United States, Italy and Spain.

Trimming cost V 6 bases and J 1 base, with 12 bases left between them. Looked up from germline, CDR1 is SEHNR and CDR2 is FQNEAQ (reference sequence). CDR3 length equals 14 residues. Original data processing: Scientists estimated how many nucleated cells there were by amplifying reference gene primers. The table came from immunoSEQ multiplex PCR; TCRdb's copy has only in-frame clones and leaves some out. The DNA gave D and trimming, while V, J and clone size come from that table. This sample has 250,000 to 350,000 clones, with around 87% found just once. The sequenced sample was peripheral blood. J is TRBJ1-1 and V is TRBV7-9, with D uncertain. The receptor was derived from a woman aged 50 to 60 who had recovered from COVID-19. CDR3 sequence: CASSFGRGNTEAFF. CDR3 bases: TGTGCCAGCAGTTTTGGGCGGGGGAACACTGAAGCTTTCTTT.